These 6 T cell receptor beta chains were all obtained from the same sample, sequenced in a study of T-cell reconstitution after alpha-beta-depleted transplantation in children. TCRbeta library preparation incorporated unique molecular identifiers. TCRdb reprocessed the PCR reads with MiXCR, giving one entry per CDR3 protein. The repertoire holds 200,000 to 250,000 distinct CDR3 sequences, with about 12% as singletons. This sample comprised PBMCs from the stem cell graft donor, obtained from the stem cell graft. The receptors here all came from a human donor who donated a stem cell graft to a child with acute lymphoblastic leukemia.

A note on this clonotype: A read error may be the cause here, since a much bigger clone is one base away. The genes are TRBV20-1 and TRBJ2-1; the match to TRBD2 covers 11 bases. This CDR3 is 15 amino acids long. The germline CDR1 and CDR2 sequences are DFQATT and SNEGSKA (reference sequence). The CDR3, as DNA: TGCAGTGCTCCCTTGGGACTAGCGGTTTACAGTGAGCAGTTCTTC. It yields the protein CSAPLGLAVYSEQFF.

Remarks on this clonotype: A much larger clone is a single base away; this may be a read error. The chain combines TRBV5-6 with TRBJ2-1, with D possibly TRBD1 on 6 matching bases. CDR1 is SGHDT, CDR2 YYEEEE, per germline. The length of the CDR3 is 14 residues. V was trimmed by 4 bases and J by 3 bases, leaving 11 bases between them. CDR3 amino acids: CASSQRTVYNEQFF. The CDR3 DNA reads as TGTGCCAGCAGCCAAAGGACAGTCTACAATGAGCAGTTCTTC. The variable domain in full, completed from reference TRBV5-6 and TRBJ2-1, reads DAGVTQSPTHLIKTRGQQVTLRCSPKSGHDTVSWYQQALGQGPQFIFQYYEEEERQRGNFPDRFSGHQFPNYSSELNVNALLLGDSALYLCASSQRTVYNEQFFGPGTRLTVL.

This sequence joins TRBV11-2 and TRBJ1-2, with D unresolved. Per the germline V gene, CDR1 is SGHAT and CDR2 is FQNNGV. The CDR3 runs 15 residues. Trimming pared 0 bases from V and 6 bases from J, leaving 14 bases between. The DNA of the CDR3 is TGTGCCAGCAGCTTAGATCGGTGGCCACGTGATGGCTACACCTTC. Translated, it gives CASSLDRWPRDGYTF.

This chain uses TRBV7-9 with TRBJ2-7, with no clear D. The germline V and J ends were trimmed by 9 bases and 1 base, with 16 bases remaining between them. The CDR3 runs to 14 residues. From germline, CDR1 is SEHNR and CDR2 FQNEAQ (reference sequence). The CDR3 coding sequence is TGTGCCAGGACCCCCGAAGGAGAGTCCTACGAGCAGTACTTC. This codes for CARTPEGESYEQYF.

At least ten counts were recorded for this clonotype. The rearrangement joins TRBV28 to TRBJ1-5; a weak D match, TRBD1 (5 bases). Deletions cut 5 bases from V and 2 bases from J, with 13 bases between. This CDR3 region has 15 residues. Germline CDR1 is MDHEN and CDR2 is SYDVKM. The CDR3 is CASSVPQGRNQPQHF. DNA for the CDR3: TGTGCCAGCAGTGTGCCTCAGGGTCGCAATCAGCCCCAGCATTTT. Supplemented by reference TRBV28 and TRBJ1-5, the full variable domain reads DVKVTQSSRYLVKRTGEKVFLECVQDMDHENMFWYRQDPGLGLRLIYFSYDVKMKEKGDIPEGYSVSREKKERFSLILESASTNQTSMYLCASSVPQGRNQPQHFGDGTRLSIL.

Worth noting for this clonotype: A much larger clone is a single base away; this may be a read error. The chain combines TRBV4-2 with TRBJ2-1, with 13 bases matching TRBD2. Germline CDR1 is LGHNA and CDR2 is YNFKEQ. This CDR3 contains 14 residues. The CDR3, as DNA: TGTGCCAACAGCGCGGGGACTAGCGGGGATGAGCAGTTCTTC. Its translation: CANSAGTSGDEQFF.